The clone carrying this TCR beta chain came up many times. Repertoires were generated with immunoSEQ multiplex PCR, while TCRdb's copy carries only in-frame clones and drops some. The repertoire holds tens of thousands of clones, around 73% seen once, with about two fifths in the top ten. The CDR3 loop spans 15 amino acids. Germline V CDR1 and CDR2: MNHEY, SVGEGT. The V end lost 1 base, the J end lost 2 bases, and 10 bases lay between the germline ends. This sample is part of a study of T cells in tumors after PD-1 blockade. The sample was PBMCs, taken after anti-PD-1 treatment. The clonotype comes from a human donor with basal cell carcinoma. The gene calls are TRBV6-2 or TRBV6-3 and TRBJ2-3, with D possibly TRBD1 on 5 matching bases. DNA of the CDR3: TGTGCCAGCAGTTACTGGGGCGGAGACACAGATACGCAGTATTTT. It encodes CASSYWGGDTDTQYF.